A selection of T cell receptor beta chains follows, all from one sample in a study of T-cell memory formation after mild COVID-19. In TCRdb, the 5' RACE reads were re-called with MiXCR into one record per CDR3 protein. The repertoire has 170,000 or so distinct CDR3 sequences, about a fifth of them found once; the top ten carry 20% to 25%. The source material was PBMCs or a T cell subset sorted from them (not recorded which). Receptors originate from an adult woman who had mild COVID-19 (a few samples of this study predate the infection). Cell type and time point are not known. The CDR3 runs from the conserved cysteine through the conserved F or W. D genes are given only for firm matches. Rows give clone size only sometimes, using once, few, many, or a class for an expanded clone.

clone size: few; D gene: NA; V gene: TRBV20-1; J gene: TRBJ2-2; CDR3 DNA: TGCAGTGCTAGGGTGGCAGCGATTTACACCGGGGAGCTGTTTTTT; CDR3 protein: CSARVAAIYTGELFF
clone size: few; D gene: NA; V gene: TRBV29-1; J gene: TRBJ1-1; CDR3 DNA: TGCAGCGTTGGTTGGGGACCGAACACTGAAGCTTTCTTT; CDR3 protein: CSVGWGPNTEAFF
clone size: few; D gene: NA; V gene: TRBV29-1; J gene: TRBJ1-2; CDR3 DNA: TGCAGCGTTGCAGGGGATGGCTACACCTTC; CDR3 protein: CSVAGDGYTF
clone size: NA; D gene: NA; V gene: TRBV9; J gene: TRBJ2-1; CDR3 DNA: TGTGCCAGCAGCCCAGTTGGGAGAGTCGTTGAGCAGTTCTTC; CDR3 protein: CASSPVGRVVEQFF
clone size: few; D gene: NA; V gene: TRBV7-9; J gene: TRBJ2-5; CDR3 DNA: TGTGCCAGCAGTCGGCAGGGGACCCAAGAGACCCAGTACTTC; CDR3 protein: CASSRQGTQETQYF
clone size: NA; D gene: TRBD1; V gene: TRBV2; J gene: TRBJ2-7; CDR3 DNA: TGTGCCAGCAGTGTACAGGGGCGGTACGAGCAGTACTTC; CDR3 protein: CASSVQGRYEQYF
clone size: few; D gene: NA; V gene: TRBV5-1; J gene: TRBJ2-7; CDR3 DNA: TGCGCCAGCAGCTGGGGGGACAGCTCCTACGAGCAGTACTTC; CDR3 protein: CASSWGDSSYEQYF
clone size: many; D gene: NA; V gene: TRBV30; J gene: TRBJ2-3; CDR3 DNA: TGTGCCTGGAGTATCCGGAGGGGTGATACGCAGTATTTT; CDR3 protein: CAWSIRRGDTQYF
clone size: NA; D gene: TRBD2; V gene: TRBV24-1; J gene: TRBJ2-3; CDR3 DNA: TGTGCCACCACCATGACTAGCGGGGCGGCAGATACGCAGTATTTT; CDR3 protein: CATTMTSGAADTQYF
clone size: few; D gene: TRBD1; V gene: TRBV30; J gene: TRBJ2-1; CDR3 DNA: TGTGCCTGGGACTCCGACAGGGGCAATGAGCAGTTCTTC; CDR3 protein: CAWDSDRGNEQFF
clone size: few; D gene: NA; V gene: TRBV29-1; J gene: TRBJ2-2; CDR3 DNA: TGCAGCGTTGAATTGGGAGGCACCGGGGAGCTGTTTTTT; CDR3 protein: CSVELGGTGELFF
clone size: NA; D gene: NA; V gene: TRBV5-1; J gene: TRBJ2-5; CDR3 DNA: TGCGCCAGCAGCCCCAGACCGGTAACCCAAGAGACCCAGTACTTC; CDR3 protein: CASSPRPVTQETQYF
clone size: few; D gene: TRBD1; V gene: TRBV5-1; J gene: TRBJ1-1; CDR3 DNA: TGCGCCAGCAGCATGACGACAGGGGCAGAAGCTTTCTTT; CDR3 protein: CASSMTTGAEAFF
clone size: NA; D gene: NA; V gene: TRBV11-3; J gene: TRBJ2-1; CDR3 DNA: TGTGCCAGCAGTTACCTTAGCCTAACCTACAATGAGCAGTTCTTC; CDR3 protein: CASSYLSLTYNEQFF
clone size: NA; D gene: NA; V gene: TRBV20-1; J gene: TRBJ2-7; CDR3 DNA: TGCAGTGCTAGAGATCAAGGGGTCTTCTACGAGCAGTACTTC; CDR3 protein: CSARDQGVFYEQYF
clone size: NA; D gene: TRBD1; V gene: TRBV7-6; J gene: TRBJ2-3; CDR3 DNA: TGTGCCAGCAGCTTAGGACAGGGGGGCGCAGATACGCAGTATTTT; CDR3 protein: CASSLGQGGADTQYF
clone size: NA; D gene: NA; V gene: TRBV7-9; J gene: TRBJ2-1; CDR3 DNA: TGTGCCAGCAGCTTAGCTAGCGGTAGAGGGTACAATGAGCAGTTCTTC; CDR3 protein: CASSLASGRGYNEQFF
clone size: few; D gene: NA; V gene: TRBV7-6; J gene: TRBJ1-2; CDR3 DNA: TGTGCCAGCAGCTCCGGGGCAGGGGTCGGCTATGGCTACACCTTC; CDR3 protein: CASSSGAGVGYGYTF
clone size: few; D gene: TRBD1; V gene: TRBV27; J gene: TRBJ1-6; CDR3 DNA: TGTGCCAGCAGTTTCCTATCCCGGGACAGGGGACCCTATAATTCACCCCTCCACTTT; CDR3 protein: CASSFLSRDRGPYNSPLHF
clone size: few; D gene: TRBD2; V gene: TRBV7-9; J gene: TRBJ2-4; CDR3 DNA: TGTGCCAGCAGCTCCTTCGGACTAGCGGTAGCCAAAAACATTCAGTACTTC; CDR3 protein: CASSSFGLAVAKNIQYF
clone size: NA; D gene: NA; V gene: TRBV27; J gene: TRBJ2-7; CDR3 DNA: TGTGCCAGCAGTTTATCGTTCTCCTACGAGCAGTACTTC; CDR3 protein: CASSLSFSYEQYF
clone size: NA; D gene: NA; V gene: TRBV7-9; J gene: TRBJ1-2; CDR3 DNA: TGTGCCAGCAGCTTAGCGGTTGGTGGGGATGGCTACACCTTC; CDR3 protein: CASSLAVGGDGYTF
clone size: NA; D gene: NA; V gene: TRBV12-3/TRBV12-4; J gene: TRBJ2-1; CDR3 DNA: TGTGCCACCAACCTCGGTTACAATGAGCAGTTCTTC; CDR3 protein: CATNLGYNEQFF
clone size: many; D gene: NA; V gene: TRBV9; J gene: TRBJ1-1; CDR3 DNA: TGTGCCAGCAGCGGAGAGGCGAGAACTGAAGCTTTCTTT; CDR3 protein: CASSGEARTEAFF
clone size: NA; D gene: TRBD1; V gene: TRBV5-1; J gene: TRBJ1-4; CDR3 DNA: TGCGCCAGCAGCTCGACCCGACAGGGGGCGGATGAAAAACTGTTTTTT; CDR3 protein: CASSSTRQGADEKLFF
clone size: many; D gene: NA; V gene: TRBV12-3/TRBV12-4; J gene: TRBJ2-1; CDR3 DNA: TGTGCCAGCAGCCCCGACAGCGACAATGAGCAGTTCTTC; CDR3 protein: CASSPDSDNEQFF
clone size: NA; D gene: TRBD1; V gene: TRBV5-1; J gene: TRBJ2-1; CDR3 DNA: TGCGCCAGCAGCTGGGACAGTTTCGAGCAGTTCTTC; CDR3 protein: CASSWDSFEQFF
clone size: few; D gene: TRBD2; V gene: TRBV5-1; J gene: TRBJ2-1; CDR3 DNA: TGCGCCAGCACCAAAAGGACTAGCTTAGACAATGAGCAGTTCTTC; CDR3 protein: CASTKRTSLDNEQFF
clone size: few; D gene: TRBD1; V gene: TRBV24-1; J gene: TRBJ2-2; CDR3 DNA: TGTGCCACCAGTGGTCGGACAGGGGAACCCTTCATCACCGGGGAGCTGTTTTTT; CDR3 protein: CATSGRTGEPFITGELFF
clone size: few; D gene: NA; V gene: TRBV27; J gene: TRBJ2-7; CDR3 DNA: TGTGCCAGCAAACTTCGGGAGAGGGGGTACGAGCAGTACTTC; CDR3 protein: CASKLRERGYEQYF
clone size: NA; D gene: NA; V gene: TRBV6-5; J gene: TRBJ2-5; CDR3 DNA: TGTGCCAGCAGTTACTCGGACGAGGGAGAGACCCAGTACTTC; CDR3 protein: CASSYSDEGETQYF